A selection of T cell receptor beta chains follows, all from one sample in a study of blood T cells in healthy people across ages. A single record per CDR3 protein comes from TCRdb applying MiXCR to the 5' RACE reads. The sample lists under 2 million distinct CDR3 sequences; about 32% were seen once. The sequenced material came from blood. The receptors here all came from a woman aged 25 to 39 in good health. Each CDR3 is given with its conserved first and last residue. Rows give clone size only sometimes, using once, few, many, or a class for an expanded clone.

>NA|TRBV3-1
CASGPSVGDTQYF
>NA|TRBV6-6
CATLKGDTEAFF
>few|TRBV3-1
CASSQDSAGRYGYTF
>NA|TRBV10-3
CAISGTGYNEQFF
>few|TRBV4-1
CASSRPIAGAYNEQFF
>NA|TRBV7-2
CASSWAALGETYEQYF
>NA|TRBV7-9
CASTPLGDTEAFF
>many|TRBV5-6
CASSFGLADPIQYF
>NA|TRBV7-6
CASSFGLTTPYNEQFF
>many|TRBV4-1
CASSQLQGGISYEQYF
>NA|TRBV27
CASRQNRDRAPNEQFF
>NA|TRBV5-4
CASSLITRGTDTQYF
>NA|TRBV3-1
CASSQQVGRETQYF
>NA|TRBV30
CAWSRNPGELFF
>NA|TRBV25-1
CAGGIGGTDTQYF
>NA|TRBV12-3/TRBV12-4
CASSPGTNWGNEQFF
>NA|TRBV20-1
CSASFDPTPEQFF
>once|TRBV5-6
CASSSDPDSWEQYF
>NA|TRBV2
CASSDPGEVHEQYF
>many|TRBV20-1
CSARDGEGGTGELFF
>NA|TRBV7-3
CASRDYNSPLHF
>few|TRBV15
CATRQGSLKDEKLFF
>NA|TRBV4-1
CASSQGGQATNEKLFF
>NA|TRBV18
CASSDRDRGLEKLFF
>NA|TRBV3-1
CASSPGQGIGELFF
>many|TRBV5-5
CASSHPGPYNEQFF
>NA|TRBV9
CASSGHTGSPDTQYF
>NA|TRBV5-1
CASSLVVDNEQFF
>NA|TRBV6-5
CASSTPDRLPYEQYF
>NA|TRBV5-1
CASSHTLAGGSNEQFF